The 18 T cell receptor beta chains in this list originate from one sample, sequenced in a study of blood T cell repertoires in COVID-19. Sequencing was performed with immunoSEQ multiplex PCR; in TCRdb, only in-frame clones are kept and a portion is missing. The data contain over 30,000 clones, around 85% of them singletons. The sequenced sample was peripheral blood. All receptors derive from a woman of 80 years or more with active or convalescent COVID-19.

The V gene is TRBV15, the J gene TRBJ2-7; 10 bases align to TRBD1. V was clipped by 4 bases and J by 5 bases; unmatched bases: 8. Germline-derived CDR1 and CDR2 are LNHNV and YYDKDF (reference sequence). The CDR3 is 15 residues long. CDR3 protein: CATSNHWTGGDEQYF. The CDR3 bases are TGTGCCACCAGCAACCATTGGACAGGGGGGGACGAGCAGTACTTC. The whole variable domain, remainder taken from reference TRBV15 and TRBJ2-7, is DAMVIQNPRYQVTQFGKPVTLSCSQTLNHNVMYWYQQKSSQAPKLLFHYYDKDFNNEADTPDNFQSRRPNTSFCFLDIRSPGLGDTAMYLCATSNHWTGGDEQYFGPGTRLTVT.

DNA of the CDR3: TGTGCCAGTAGCCTTATTAGCGGGGGGGCTACAGATACGCAGTATTTT. It is translated as CASSLISGGATDTQYF. This chain links TRBV19 with TRBJ2-3, with 11 bases lining up with TRBD2. The CDR3 is 16 amino acids. CDR1 is LNHDA and CDR2 is SQIVND in the germline V gene (reference sequence). Losses at the gene ends were 6 bases for V and 3 bases for J; bases not matched to a gene: 8.

The genes are TRBV6-5 and TRBJ1-2; maybe TRBD1 (5 bases). With 6 bases removed from V and 7 bases from J, the gap between germline ends came to 12 bases. The CDR3 consists of 12 residues. The germline V gene has CDR1 MNHEY and CDR2 SVGAGI. CDR3 bases: TGTGCCAGCAGCGGGGGGACGGCTGGCTACACCTTC. Translated: CASSGGTAGYTF.

The chain recombines TRBV14 with TRBJ2-7; TRBD2 might be the D (5 bases). Germline V gene lookup returns CDR1 SGHDN and CDR2 FVKESK. Between the trimmed V and J ends, which lost 1 base and 5 bases, there was a span of 33 bases. This CDR3 has 21 residues. The CDR3 protein is CASSQGKDGIDNWQLVHEQYF. The DNA for the CDR3 is TGTGCCAGCAGCCAAGGGAAAGATGGGATCGACAACTGGCAACTAGTCCACGAGCAGTACTTC.

This clone showed up just once. V gene TRBV5-1 combines with J gene TRBJ1-2; D is possibly TRBD1 (6 bases). V dropped 5 bases and J dropped 10 bases, with 21 bases sitting between them. The CDR3 extends over 14 amino acids. The germline V gene has CDR1 SGHRS and CDR2 YFSETQ. The CDR3 sequence is CASRPDRFIIIYTF. DNA of the CDR3: TGCGCCAGCAGACCCGACAGGTTCATCATAATCTACACCTTC. Variable domain in full (rest from reference TRBV5-1 and TRBJ1-2): KAGVTQTPRYLIKTRGQQVTLSCSPISGHRSVSWYQQTPGQGLQFLFEYFSETQRNKGNFPGRFSGRQFSNSRSEMNVSTLELGDSALYLCASRPDRFIIIYTFGSGTRLTVV.

The gene calls are TRBV18 and TRBJ1-1; D is undetermined. Germline loops: CDR1 KGHSH, CDR2 LQKENI. The CDR3 loop spans 15 amino acids. With 1 base removed from V and 1 base from J, the gap between germline ends came to 10 bases. In nucleotides, the CDR3 is TGTGCCAGCTCACCACTCTCCGAGTGGAACACTGAAGCTTTCTTT. Translated, it gives CASSPLSEWNTEAFF.

V usage is TRBV27 and J usage is TRBJ2-7, with 8 bases matching TRBD2. The CDR3 runs 14 residues. CDR1 MNHEY and CDR2 SMNVEV come from the germline V gene (reference sequence). Trimming removed 5 bases from V and 6 bases from J; junction bases left unmatched: 9. The CDR3 DNA sequence: TGTGCCAGCAGTCCCAGGACTAGCTTGGCCGAGCAGTACTTC. The encoded protein is CASSPRTSLAEQYF.

The chain couples TRBV2 to TRBJ2-3; maybe TRBD2 (6 bases). Trimming took 7 bases from V and 2 from J, leaving 16 bases between them. Germline CDR1 is SNHLY and CDR2 is FYNNEI. The CDR3 is made up of 15 amino acids. The CDR3 DNA is TGTGCCAGCAACCCGAACGGGGGACCCACAGATACGCAGTATTTT. Protein product: CASNPNGGPTDTQYF. Together with reference TRBV2 and TRBJ2-3, the CDR3 gives the full variable domain: EPEVTQTPSHQVTQMGQEVILRCVPISNHLYFYWYRQILGQKVEFLVSFYNNEISEKSEIFDDQFSVERPDGSNFTLKIRSTKLEDSAMYFCASNPNGGPTDTQYFGPGTRLTVL.

This chain joins TRBV9 and TRBJ2-3; 7 nucleotides align to TRBD2. With 3 bases clipped from V and 2 bases from J, the junction kept 12 bases outside the gene matches. This CDR3 has 17 amino acids. CDR1 and CDR2 from the germline V gene are SGDLS and YYNGEE. The CDR3 nucleotides are TGTGCCAGCAGCGCTCGGTCGGATGGGGGGGTCACAGATACGCAGTATTTT. Translated, it gives CASSARSDGGVTDTQYF. The full variable domain, completed using reference TRBV9 and TRBJ2-3, is DSGVTQTPKHLITATGQRVTLRCSPRSGDLSVYWYQQSLDQGLQFLIQYYNGEERAKGNILERFSAQQFPDLHSELNLSSLELGDSALYFCASSARSDGGVTDTQYFGPGTRLTVL.

There are a few counts of this clone. DNA of the CDR3: TGTGCTAGTGGTTTGGAAGCACTATCTCAGCCCCAGCATTTT. Protein product: CASGLEALSQPQHF. This sequence joins TRBV12-5 and TRBJ1-5; no clear D gene. Trimming took 1 base from V and 6 from J, leaving 10 bases between them. Germline assignment: CDR1 LGHNT and CDR2 FRNRAP. The length of the CDR3 is 14 residues.

This chain joins TRBV27 and TRBJ2-7, with 11 positions matching TRBD1. Germline CDR1 reads MNHEY; CDR2 reads SMNVEV (reference sequence). The CDR3 loop spans 17 amino acids. After removal of 5 bases from V and 2 bases from J, the junction contained 11 bases not matched to a gene. The CDR3 loop reads CASSTTRDRGSTYEQYF. The CDR3 coding sequence is TGTGCCAGCAGTACAACCCGGGACAGGGGGTCCACCTACGAGCAGTACTTC.

V and J are TRBV10-2 and TRBJ2-6, with TRBD2 identical over 8 bases. V was clipped by 5 bases and J by 0 bases; unmatched bases: 15. Germline CDR1 is WSHSY and CDR2 is SAAADI. CDR3 length: 20 residues. In DNA form, the CDR3 reads TGCGCCAGCAGTCCCCCGGGGAGCGGGGGATTAAGCTCTGGGGCCAACGTCCTGACTTTC. Translation: CASSPPGSGGLSSGANVLTF.

This chain connects TRBV5-1 to TRBJ2-1; 9 nucleotides agree with TRBD1. Germline V gene sequence: CDR1 SGHRS, CDR2 YFSETQ. Trimming at V came to 0 bases and at J to 8 bases, leaving 9 bases not matched to a gene. The CDR3 length is 16 residues. The CDR3 DNA follows: TGCGCCAGCAGCTTGGAGTTGAGGGGACAGGGTCATGAGCAGTTCTTC. It is translated as CASSLELRGQGHEQFF.

This chain uses TRBV9 with TRBJ1-2; D perhaps matches TRBD1 (5 bases). V lost 4 bases and J lost 7, with 11 bases in between. The CDR3 runs to 12 residues. Germline CDR1 SGDLS, CDR2 YYNGEE. The CDR3 protein is CASSLSQGGYTF. The CDR3 nucleotides read TGTGCCAGCAGCTTAAGTCAGGGTGGCTACACCTTC.

The chain is built from TRBV10-3 and TRBJ1-3; 9 bases fit TRBD1. The germline V gene has CDR1 ENHRY and CDR2 SYGVKD. V trimming: 6 bases; J trimming: 1 base; junction bases outside the gene matches: 4. CDR3 size: 15 residues. The CDR3: CAISKQGASGNTIYF. The CDR3 bases are TGTGCCATCAGCAAACAGGGGGCGTCTGGAAACACCATATATTTT.

The J gene is TRBJ2-3, the V gene TRBV24-1, with D perhaps matching TRBD2 (5 bases). Germline V gives CDR1 KGHDR, CDR2 SFDVKD. Deletions cut 5 bases from V and 2 bases from J, with 13 bases between. The CDR3 is 15 amino acids. Written as DNA, the CDR3 is TGTGCCACCAGTGGGTCGGACTCGACCACAGATACGCAGTATTTT. Protein product: CATSGSDSTTDTQYF.

This rearrangement joins TRBV28 to TRBJ1-2; 7 bases line up with TRBD1. Per germline, CDR1 MDHEN and CDR2 SYDVKM. This CDR3 has 13 amino acids. V was clipped by 5 bases and J by 4 bases; unmatched bases: 4. The CDR3 sequence: CASSLRQGYGYTF. In DNA, the CDR3 is TGTGCCAGCAGTCTCCGACAGGGCTATGGCTACACCTTC.

V is TRBV18 and J is TRBJ1-1, with TRBD1 matching over 10 bases. The J segment lost 2 bases and the V segment lost 4 bases, leaving 16 bases of the junction unmatched. Germline V gene data show CDR1 as KGHSH and CDR2 as LQKENI. The CDR3 loop spans 19 amino acids. The CDR3 here is CASSLRERGQGSPNTEAFF. CDR3 in DNA: TGTGCCAGCTCACTCCGGGAAAGGGGACAGGGGTCCCCTAACACTGAAGCTTTCTTT.